Below, one TCR beta chain is given with its context. The antigen is unknown. This specimen comes from a study of T-cell reconstitution after alpha-beta-depleted transplantation in children. General observations from the study: It was surviving recipient T cells and thymic progenitors that gave some patients high TCRbeta diversity at day 60. Once a year had passed after transplant, T-cell counts and diversity came mostly from newly produced T cells. Reportedly, only several hundred clones from non-depleted graft cells drove alpha-beta T-cell counts at about two months.

For TCRbeta, the library was prepared with unique molecular identifiers. TCRdb processed the PCR reads anew with MiXCR; each CDR3 protein has one entry. The sample yields 530,000 or so distinct CDR3 sequences, approximately 30% seen once. CDR3 size: 17 residues. J lost 1 base, V lost 2 bases, and 4 bases had no gene match. Germline CDR1 is MGHDK and CDR2 is SYGVNS. The genes are TRBV25-1 and TRBJ2-5; 13 nucleotides align to TRBD2. The sample consisted of PBMCs, taken before TCRalphabeta/CD19-depleted stem cell transplant. The origin of this receptor is a boy younger than two with Wiskott-Aldrich syndrome, due to receive a stem cell transplant. The CDR3 DNA reads as TGTGCCAGCAGTGAAAAAGGGACTAGCGGGATCCAAGAGACCCAGTACTTC. Its translation is CASSEKGTSGIQETQYF.